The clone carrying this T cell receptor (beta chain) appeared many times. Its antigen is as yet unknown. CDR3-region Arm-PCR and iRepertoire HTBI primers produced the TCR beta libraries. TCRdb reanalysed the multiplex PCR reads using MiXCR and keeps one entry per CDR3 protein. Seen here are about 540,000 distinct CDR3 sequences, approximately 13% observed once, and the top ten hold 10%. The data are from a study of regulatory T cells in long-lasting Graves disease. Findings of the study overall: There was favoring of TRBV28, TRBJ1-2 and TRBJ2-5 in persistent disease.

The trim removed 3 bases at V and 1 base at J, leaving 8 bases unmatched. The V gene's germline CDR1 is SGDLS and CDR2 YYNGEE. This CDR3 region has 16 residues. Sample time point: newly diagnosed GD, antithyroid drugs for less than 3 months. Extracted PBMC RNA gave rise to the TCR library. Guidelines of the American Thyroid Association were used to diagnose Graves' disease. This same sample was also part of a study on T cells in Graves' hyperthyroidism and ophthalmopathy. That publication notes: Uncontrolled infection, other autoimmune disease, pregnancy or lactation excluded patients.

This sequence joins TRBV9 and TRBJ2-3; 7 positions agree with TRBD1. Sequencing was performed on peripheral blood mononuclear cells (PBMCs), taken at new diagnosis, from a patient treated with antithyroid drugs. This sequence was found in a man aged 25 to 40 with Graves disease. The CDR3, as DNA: TGTGCCAGCAGCGCCCCTAGGGGGCCGGGCACAGATACGCAGTATTTT. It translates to CASSAPRGPGTDTQYF.